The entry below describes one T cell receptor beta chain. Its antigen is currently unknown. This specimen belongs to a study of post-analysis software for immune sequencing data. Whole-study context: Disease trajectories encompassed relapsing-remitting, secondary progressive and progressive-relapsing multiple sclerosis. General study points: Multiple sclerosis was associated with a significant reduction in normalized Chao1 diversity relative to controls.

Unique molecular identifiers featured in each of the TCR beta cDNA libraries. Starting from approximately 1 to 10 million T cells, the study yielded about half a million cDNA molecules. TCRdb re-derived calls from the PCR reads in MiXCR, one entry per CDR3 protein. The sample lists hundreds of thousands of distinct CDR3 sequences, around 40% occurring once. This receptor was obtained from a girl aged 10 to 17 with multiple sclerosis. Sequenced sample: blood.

The DNA for the CDR3 is TGTGCCAGCAGTTTCTCGGACAGGAACTATGGCTACACCTTC. Its translation is CASSFSDRNYGYTF. This chain links TRBV12-3 or TRBV12-4 with TRBJ1-2; 7 bases match TRBD1. There are 14 residues in the CDR3. The V segment lost 3 bases and the J segment 2 bases; nucleotides outside the gene matches: 3.